Listed below are T cell receptor beta chains from one sample, sequenced in a study of blood T cell repertoires in COVID-19. Profiled with immunoSEQ multiplex PCR; TCRdb holds only in-frame clones, not every one. This sample has roughly 250,000 clones, with around 81% found just once. Sequenced material: peripheral blood. The receptors were sampled from a woman aged 55-69 years with active or convalescent COVID-19. CDR3s include the opening cysteine and the closing phenylalanine or tryptophan. The D gene is left open where the match is weak. Size tells how often a clone was seen (once, few, many) or the class of an expanded clone, and some rows leave it out.

V: TRBV7-2; J: TRBJ1-6; D: TRBD1; size: NA; CDR3: CASSFGQGGNSPLHF; DNA: TGTGCCAGCAGTTTCGGACAGGGAGGTAATTCACCCCTCCACTTT
V: TRBV5-6; J: TRBJ1-2; D: NA; size: NA; CDR3: CASSSRDDGYTF; DNA: TGTGCCAGCAGCTCCAGGGATGATGGCTACACCTTC
V: TRBV19; J: TRBJ2-5; D: TRBD2; size: NA; CDR3: CASSETSSGGQETQYF; DNA: TGTGCCAGTAGTGAGACATCTAGCGGGGGTCAAGAGACCCAGTACTTC
V: TRBV11-3; J: TRBJ2-3; D: TRBD2; size: NA; CDR3: CASSPQGTSGGQYF; DNA: TGTGCCAGCAGCCCCCAAGGGACTAGCGGGGGGCAGTATTTT
V: TRBV3-1/TRBV3-2; J: TRBJ2-5; D: NA; size: NA; CDR3: CASSLQETQYF; DNA: TGTGCCAGCAGCCTACAAGAGACCCAGTACTTC
V: TRBV2; J: TRBJ1-5; D: NA; size: NA; CDR3: CASSGTGDQPQHF; DNA: TGTGCCAGCAGTGGGACGGGAGATCAGCCCCAGCATTTT
V: TRBV5-8; J: TRBJ1-1; D: TRBD1; size: NA; CDR3: CASSRRQGSGTEAFF; DNA: TGTGCCAGCAGTCGCCGACAGGGTTCGGGCACTGAAGCTTTCTTT
V: TRBV10-2; J: TRBJ2-2; D: TRBD2; size: NA; CDR3: CASRGTSGGRNTGELFF; DNA: TGCGCCAGCAGAGGGACTAGCGGGGGGCGAAACACCGGGGAGCTGTTTTTT
V: TRBV6-1; J: TRBJ1-2; D: NA; size: NA; CDR3: CASSDDRTGYTF; DNA: TGTGCCAGCAGTGACGACAGGACCGGCTACACCTTC
V: TRBV7-8; J: TRBJ2-1; D: NA; size: NA; CDR3: CASSLDVGLRGEQFF; DNA: TGTGCCAGCAGCTTAGATGTAGGACTACGGGGTGAGCAGTTCTTC
V: TRBV27; J: TRBJ2-2; D: TRBD2; size: few; CDR3: CASSPRLAQNTGELFF; DNA: TGTGCCAGCAGTCCCAGACTAGCGCAGAACACCGGGGAGCTGTTTTTT
V: TRBV6-1; J: TRBJ1-2; D: TRBD1; size: NA; CDR3: CASSEPGQKGYGYTF; DNA: TGTGCCAGCAGTGAACCGGGACAGAAAGGCTATGGCTACACCTTC
V: TRBV12-3/TRBV12-4; J: TRBJ2-1; D: NA; size: NA; CDR3: CASREAGENEQFF; DNA: TGTGCCAGCAGAGAAGCCGGGGAAAATGAGCAGTTCTTC
V: TRBV5-4; J: TRBJ2-2; D: TRBD1; size: NA; CDR3: CASSSNDRGTNTGELFF; DNA: TGTGCCAGCAGCTCAAACGACAGGGGGACGAACACCGGGGAGCTGTTTTTT
V: TRBV6-5; J: TRBJ1-2; D: TRBD1; size: NA; CDR3: CASSYSLDRERYGYTF; DNA: TGTGCCAGCAGTTACTCACTGGACAGGGAGCGCTATGGCTACACCTTC
V: TRBV7-9; J: TRBJ2-3; D: NA; size: NA; CDR3: CASTPTDTQYF; DNA: TGTGCCAGCACTCCTACAGATACGCAGTATTTT
V: TRBV21-1; J: TRBJ1-5; D: NA; size: NA; CDR3: CASSKVDRDCARGSYQPQHF; DNA: TGTGCCAGCAGCAAAGTAGACAGGGACTGTGCCCGGGGGTCGTATCAGCCCCAGCATTTT
V: TRBV7-2; J: TRBJ1-6; D: TRBD1; size: NA; CDR3: CASSFGDRGSSPLHF; DNA: TGTGCCAGCAGCTTTGGGGACAGGGGAAGCTCACCCCTCCACTTT
V: TRBV18; J: TRBJ1-1; D: NA; size: NA; CDR3: CASSPLRTANTEAFF; DNA: TGTGCCAGCTCACCACTGCGGACAGCGAACACTGAAGCTTTCTTT
V: TRBV7-8; J: TRBJ2-3; D: NA; size: NA; CDR3: CASSSWAPPQDTQYF; DNA: TGTGCCAGCAGCTCCTGGGCACCTCCACAAGATACGCAGTATTTT
V: TRBV5-6; J: TRBJ2-2; D: TRBD2; size: NA; CDR3: CASSFGPRLAVQTGELFF; DNA: TGTGCCAGCAGCTTCGGGCCGCGACTAGCGGTACAGACCGGGGAGCTGTTTTTT
V: TRBV13; J: TRBJ2-7; D: TRBD2; size: NA; CDR3: CASSPRGGSGEQYF; DNA: TGTGCCAGCAGCCCCCGGGGGGGGTCCGGCGAGCAGTACTTC
V: TRBV6-1; J: TRBJ2-1; D: NA; size: NA; CDR3: CASAGTNSYNEQFF; DNA: TGTGCCAGTGCAGGTACCAACTCCTACAATGAGCAGTTCTTC
V: TRBV19; J: TRBJ2-3; D: TRBD2; size: NA; CDR3: CASEDRAGYTDTQYF; DNA: TGTGCCAGCGAGGATAGAGCGGGGTACACAGATACGCAGTATTTT
V: TRBV18; J: TRBJ2-2; D: TRBD1; size: NA; CDR3: CASSVTGGNTGELFF; DNA: TGTGCCAGCTCTGTCACAGGGGGCAACACCGGGGAGCTGTTTTTT
V: TRBV5-1; J: TRBJ2-3; D: TRBD1; size: NA; CDR3: CASSLGGGSVADTQYF; DNA: TGCGCCAGCAGCTTGGGAGGGGGCTCGGTCGCAGATACGCAGTATTTT
V: TRBV9; J: TRBJ2-3; D: TRBD1; size: NA; CDR3: CASSPGTGYSTDTQYF; DNA: TGTGCCAGCAGCCCAGGGACAGGTTATAGCACAGATACGCAGTATTTT
V: TRBV7-9; J: TRBJ1-2; D: NA; size: NA; CDR3: CASSSDTTVSNYGYTF; DNA: TGTGCCAGCAGCTCAGATACAACAGTTTCTAACTATGGCTACACCTTC
V: TRBV29-1; J: TRBJ1-5; D: TRBD1; size: NA; CDR3: CSVRDRTNQPQHF; DNA: TGCAGCGTGAGGGACAGGACCAATCAGCCCCAGCATTTT
V: TRBV2; J: TRBJ1-3; D: TRBD1; size: NA; CDR3: CASQGQQSSGNTIYF; DNA: TGTGCCAGCCAGGGACAGCAGAGCTCTGGAAACACCATATATTTT
V: TRBV9; J: TRBJ1-5; D: NA; size: NA; CDR3: CASSVAGEDQPQHF; DNA: TGTGCCAGCAGCGTAGCGGGGGAAGATCAGCCCCAGCATTTT
V: TRBV2; J: TRBJ2-6; D: NA; size: NA; CDR3: CASSESPSGANVLTF; DNA: TGTGCCAGCAGTGAGTCTCCCTCTGGGGCCAACGTCCTGACTTTC